These 26 T cell receptor beta chains originate from one sample sequenced in a study of molecular identifiers for immune sequencing clone quantification. TCRdb itself ran the PCR reads through MiXCR, one entry per CDR3 protein. The sample has about 320,000 distinct CDR3 sequences; 24% are singletons. Sequencing was carried out using naive CD8+ T cells from blood, with Jurkat cell RNA spiked in. Subset given: FACS-sorted CD8+CD4-CCR7+CD45RA+ naive T cells. Source of these receptors: a human donor in good health. Some libraries in this study had Jurkat cell RNA spiked in.

This clonotype was found a few times. CDR3 loop: CASSQDARTGGYGYTF. The CDR3 nucleotides read TGCGCCAGCAGCCAAGATGCCCGGACAGGGGGATATGGCTACACCTTC. V gene TRBV4-3 combines with J gene TRBJ1-2; 10 nucleotides line up with TRBD1. The germline V gene has CDR1 LGHNA and CDR2 YSLEER. V trimming: 0 bases; J trimming: 5 bases; junction bases outside the gene matches: 6. The CDR3 is 16 residues long.

This clonotype was seen at least ten times. The rearrangement joins TRBV28 to TRBJ2-5; no definite D call. Germline CDR1 and CDR2: MDHEN and SYDVKM. CDR3 length: 16 residues. Trimming cost V 3 bases and J 4 bases, with 18 bases left between them. The DNA of the CDR3 is TGTGCCAGCAGTTTGGAGCATCCGGGCCTGGGAGAGACCCAGTACTTC. Translating it yields CASSLEHPGLGETQYF.

This clonotype has more than one count but fewer than ten. J is TRBJ2-7 and V is TRBV6-1, with D perhaps matching TRBD1 or TRBD2 (5 bases each). In germline, CDR1 is MNHNS, CDR2 SASEGT. The CDR3 is 15 amino acids. The V end was cut by 2 bases, the J end by 2 bases, with 13 bases between. CDR3 nucleotide sequence: TGTGCCAGCAGTGAATTGGAGGACATCACCTACGAGCAGTACTTC. Translated, it gives CASSELEDITYEQYF.

This clonotype has a count of ten or more. The rearrangement uses TRBV9 and TRBJ2-2; the D is unclear. This CDR3 spans 12 amino acids. Germline values: CDR1 SGDLS, CDR2 YYNGEE. V shed 4 bases and J shed 2 bases, with 3 bases lying between them. The CDR3 spells CASSINTGELFF. For the CDR3, the DNA is TGTGCCAGCAGCATAAACACCGGGGAGCTGTTTTTT. The full variable domain, in which reference TRBV9 and TRBJ2-2 provide the parts outside the CDR3, is DSGVTQTPKHLITATGQRVTLRCSPRSGDLSVYWYQQSLDQGLQFLIQYYNGEERAKGNILERFSAQQFPDLHSELNLSSLELGDSALYFCASSINTGELFFGEGSRLTVL.

The chain has TRBV18 and TRBJ2-1; D possibly corresponds to TRBD2 (6 bases). V was cut by 4 bases and J by 7 bases, with 14 bases left in between. Germline CDR1 KGHSH, CDR2 LQKENI. The CDR3 runs 14 residues. The CDR3: CASSRSSVLNEQFF. The CDR3 DNA reads as TGTGCCAGCTCACGGTCTAGCGTCCTAAATGAGCAGTTCTTC.

The J gene is TRBJ2-5, the V gene TRBV20-1; D may be TRBD2 (5 bases). V lost 1 base to trimming and J lost 5 bases, with 20 bases between them. CDR3 length: 16 amino acids. Looked up from germline, CDR1 is DFQATT and CDR2 is SNEGSKA (reference sequence). CDR3 DNA: TGCAGTGCTAGAGCGAGTTCTCGGGCTAGCCCCGAGACCCAGTACTTC. This gives the protein CSARASSRASPETQYF.

The CDR3 DNA reads as TGTGCCAGCGTACGGTTGGACGCCGGGGGCTACGAGCAGTACTTC. Amino acids: CASVRLDAGGYEQYF. The V and J genes are TRBV6-2 or TRBV6-3 and TRBJ2-7; perhaps TRBD2 as D (6 bases). The germline V gene has CDR1 MNHEY and CDR2 SVGEGT. V was shortened by 8 bases and J by 3 bases, with 20 bases between the two germline ends. This CDR3 is 15 amino acids long.

This clonotype showed up many times. The gene calls are TRBV7-9 and TRBJ1-1; D not certain. The V gene's germline CDR1 is SEHNR and CDR2 FQNEAQ (reference sequence). The CDR3 consists of 11 residues. Trimming took 3 bases from V and 4 from J, leaving 3 bases between them. The CDR3 region is CASSLSTEAFF. In DNA form, the CDR3 reads TGTGCCAGCAGCTTGAGCACTGAAGCTTTCTTT.

This clonotype was observed a few times. The CDR3 spells CSVDFFTEAFF. The CDR3 nucleotides are TGCAGCGTTGATTTCTTCACTGAAGCTTTCTTT. The rearrangement uses TRBV29-1 and TRBJ1-1; D not resolved. CDR3 size: 11 residues. The germline V gene encodes CDR1 SQVTM and CDR2 ANQGSEA. The V end was cut by 3 bases, the J end by 4 bases, with 6 bases between. Variable domain in full (rest from reference TRBV29-1 and TRBJ1-1): SAVISQKPSRDICQRGTSLTIQCQVDSQVTMMFWYRQQPGQSLTLIATANQGSEATYESGFVIDKFPISRPNLTFSTLTVSNMSPEDSSIYLCSVDFFTEAFFGQGTRLTVV.

A few counts support this clonotype. The chain recombines TRBV9 with TRBJ1-1; D unclear. Trimming took 4 bases from V and 3 from J, leaving 13 bases between them. CDR1 is SGDLS and CDR2 is YYNGEE in the germline V gene. The CDR3 extends over 14 amino acids. CDR3 protein: CASSPNTGDTEAFF. The CDR3 DNA reads TGTGCCAGCAGCCCCAACACTGGCGACACTGAAGCTTTCTTT. Complete variable domain (other parts from reference TRBV9 and TRBJ1-1): DSGVTQTPKHLITATGQRVTLRCSPRSGDLSVYWYQQSLDQGLQFLIQYYNGEERAKGNILERFSAQQFPDLHSELNLSSLELGDSALYFCASSPNTGDTEAFFGQGTRLTVV.

About this clonotype itself: As the CDR3 is not closed by the conserved phenylalanine or tryptophan, this likely results from a read error. The J gene is TRBJ1-1, the V gene TRBV6-5; D ambiguous. The V gene's germline CDR1 is MNHEY and CDR2 SVGAGI. CDR3 size: 12 residues. Trimming cost V 2 bases and J 7 bases, with 8 bases left between them. CDR3 DNA sequence: TGTGCCAGCAGTTACCTAAGTGGTGAAGCTTTCTCT. This encodes CASSYLSGEAFS.

This clonotype was seen more than once but under ten times. This chain uses TRBV7-9 with TRBJ2-5; 10 bases align to TRBD2. Trimming removed 4 bases from V and 5 bases from J; junction bases left unmatched: 16. This CDR3 has 18 residues. The germline gives CDR1 SEHNR, CDR2 FQNEAQ (reference sequence). The DNA of the CDR3 is TGTGCCAGCAGCTCACCGCCACGGAATCTAGCGGGGGCGGAGACCCAGTACTTC. Translated: CASSSPPRNLAGAETQYF.

This clonotype was counted a few times. V is TRBV27 and J is TRBJ2-5; either TRBD1 or TRBD2 may fit D (5 bases each). From germline, CDR1 is MNHEY and CDR2 SMNVEV (reference sequence). V was trimmed by 0 bases and J by 5 bases, leaving 13 bases between them. The CDR3 extends over 15 amino acids. CDR3 sequence: CASSLSWGIVETQYF. CDR3 bases: TGTGCCAGCAGTTTATCGTGGGGGATCGTTGAGACCCAGTACTTC.

This clonotype was counted at least ten times. The rearrangement uses TRBV6-5 and TRBJ2-3; D call uncertain. In germline, CDR1 is MNHEY, CDR2 SVGAGI. V gave up 2 bases and J gave up 6 bases, with 15 bases separating them. The CDR3 sequence is 15 residues long. In DNA form, the CDR3 reads TGTGCCAGCAGTTACACAGTGGTCTCCCCGGATACGCAGTATTTT. As protein: CASSYTVVSPDTQYF.

The rearrangement joins TRBV27 to TRBJ1-1; 10 positions match TRBD1. Trimming took 5 bases from V and 4 from J; bases not matched to a gene: 10. In germline, CDR1 is MNHEY, CDR2 SMNVEV (reference sequence). This CDR3 has 16 amino acids. CDR3 in amino acids: CASSPGTGALGTEAFF. The CDR3, as DNA: TGTGCCAGCAGTCCCGGGACAGGGGCGCTAGGCACTGAAGCTTTCTTT.

The chain combines TRBV5-6 with TRBJ2-7; 8 bases line up with TRBD2. The CDR3 has 13 residues. The germline CDR1 and CDR2 sequences are SGHDT and YYEEEE. With 5 bases clipped from V and 5 bases from J, the junction kept 6 bases outside the gene matches. CDR3 in amino acids: CASRAGVSNEQYF. As DNA, the CDR3 is TGTGCCAGCAGAGCGGGAGTCAGCAACGAGCAGTACTTC.

On this clonotype: Sequence at one end of the junction differs from germline and may be a read error. The V gene is TRBV20-1, the J gene TRBJ2-7; D remains unclear. This CDR3 contains 12 residues. The germline CDR1 and CDR2 sequences are DFQATT and SNEGSKA (reference sequence). The CDR3 reads CSARARGYAQYF. For the CDR3, the DNA is TGCAGTGCACGGGCCCGAGGCTACGCGCAGTACTTC.

CDR3 protein: CASSLGAGEISGNTIYF. CDR3 in DNA: TGTGCCAGCAGCTTGGGGGCAGGGGAAATATCTGGAAACACCATATATTTT. The chain couples TRBV7-6 to TRBJ1-3; tentative D call: TRBD1 (6 bases). Germline-derived CDR1 and CDR2 are SGHVS and FNYEAQ. The CDR3 consists of 17 residues. V dropped 3 bases and J dropped 1 base, with 16 bases sitting between them.

Only a few counts were recorded for this clonotype. Relative to the germline gene, one junction end is altered; a read error may explain this. The chain uses TRBV4-1 and TRBJ1-5, with D unresolved. Per germline, CDR1 MGHRA and CDR2 YSYEKL. The CDR3 spans 15 residues. This chain's CDR3 is CARSQEGRDNQPQHF. CDR3 coding DNA: TGCGCCCGCAGCCAAGAGGGCAGAGACAATCAGCCCCAGCATTTT.

A few counts support this clonotype. The chain recombines TRBV20-1 with TRBJ2-7, with D possibly being TRBD1 (6 bases). CDR3 length: 13 amino acids. Germline V gene sequence: CDR1 DFQATT, CDR2 SNEGSKA (reference sequence). The ends were cut back, 4 bases at V and 1 base at J, with 11 bases in the middle. Here the CDR3 DNA reads TGCAGTGCTATTTACAGGGAGTCCTACGAGCAGTACTTC. The encoded protein is CSAIYRESYEQYF.

This clonotype was detected ten times or more. The rearrangement links TRBV7-9 to TRBJ1-1; D is perhaps TRBD1 (6 bases). Between the trimmed V and J ends, which lost 6 bases and 6 bases, there was a span of 11 bases. This CDR3 region has 12 residues. The germline gives CDR1 SEHNR, CDR2 FQNEAQ (reference sequence). DNA of the CDR3: TGTGCCAGCAGGATAAACAGGGCTGAAGCTTTCTTT. Encoded protein: CASRINRAEAFF.

V gene TRBV9 combines with J gene TRBJ1-1; D remains unclear. The V end lost 3 bases, the J end lost 0 bases, and 12 bases lay between the germline ends. The V gene's germline CDR1 is SGDLS and CDR2 YYNGEE. This CDR3 has 15 residues. CDR3 sequence: CASSEFQIMNTEAFF. For the CDR3, the DNA is TGTGCCAGCAGCGAATTTCAGATCATGAACACTGAAGCTTTCTTT.

There are many counts of this clonotype. The gene calls are TRBV7-6 and TRBJ2-3; 12 nucleotides line up with TRBD2. V trimming: 1 base; J trimming: 5 bases; junction bases outside the gene matches: 4. Germline CDR1 and CDR2: SGHVS and FNYEAQ. This CDR3 is built from 16 residues. CDR3 region: CASSLVLAGGGDTQYF. In nucleotides, the CDR3 is TGTGCCAGCAGCTTAGTACTAGCGGGAGGTGGAGATACGCAGTATTTT.

This chain links TRBV20-1 with TRBJ2-3, with 12 bases matching TRBD2. The CDR3 spans 17 residues. Germline V gene lookup returns CDR1 DFQATT and CDR2 SNEGSKA (reference sequence). With V trimmed by 5 bases and J by 0 bases, 9 bases remained unmatched. The CDR3 nucleotides are TGCAGTGCTTGGACTAGCGGGGAAACGGGTAGCACAGATACGCAGTATTTT. This gives the protein CSAWTSGETGSTDTQYF.

Notes on this clonotype: With a much larger clone just one base away, this may be a read error. V and J are TRBV13 and TRBJ1-1; D remains ambiguous. The germline V and J ends were trimmed by 5 bases and 3 bases, with 16 bases remaining between them. The germline V gene encodes CDR1 PRHDT and CDR2 FYEKMQ (reference sequence). This CDR3 is 15 amino acids long. The CDR3 DNA reads TGTGCCAGCAGCCCCCCCCTTTCCCTGGACACTGAAGCTTTCTTT. Translation gives CASSPPLSLDTEAFF.

A note on this clonotype: This may come from a read error, since a much larger clone is one base off. This chain links TRBV7-9 with TRBJ2-1, with 12 bases identical to TRBD2. This CDR3 comprises 15 residues. The germline CDR1 and CDR2 sequences are SEHNR and FQNEAQ (reference sequence). CDR3 region: CASSQLAGGYNEQLF. The CDR3 bases are TGTGCCAGCAGCCAACTAGCGGGAGGCTATAATGAGCAGTTATTC.